This T cell receptor beta chain was profiled in a study of T and B cells in COVID-19 patients (dated by TCRdb to the early 2020s). Background for the entire study: In this study, adaptive immunity was profiled in COVID-19 patients who either had active infection or had recovered, using TRB and IGH repertoire sequencing of peripheral blood. Over 7 million TCR sequences were analysed in a TCR and BCR sequence repository that covered 35 or so patients and around 72 time points. In the active-infection cohort, about 90% of the 20 patients had comorbidities linked to unfavorable COVID-19 outcome. A recovered cohort comprised some 19 patients contributing about 22 samples, mostly after mild to moderate COVID-19 managed as outpatients. Because samples were available both during active disease and after recovery, a couple of patients were counted in both the recovered and the active cohorts. In the active-infection cohort, about 60% of the 20 patients were critically ill and required mechanical ventilation or ECMO. Repertoire analyses used an age-matched reference group of roughly 39 healthy donors who were negative for COVID-19 antibodies as the comparison. Median age was about 30 years in the recovered cohort versus more than 65 years in the active-infection cohort. Up to 9 follow-up blood samples were collected per patient, with some samples spanning different disease stages in the same individual.

The research as a whole found: Blood samples obtained from mildly ill patients during symptoms, as well as early samples obtained from severe cases, were available only in scarce numbers. TRB repertoires were found to be highly clonal in active COVID-19, whereas diversity and richness at recovery were found to rise above healthy donor levels. The cohort was considered too small to assess HLA contributions to COVID-19 susceptibility or severity. In patients with COVID-19, the usage of TRBV/TRBJ genes was reported to be strongly skewed. The reported TCR clusters were stated to require prospective validation before clinical use. Specific T cell subsets (CD4+/Treg/CD8+) and sorted SARS-CoV-2-responsive or tetramer+ T cells had not yet been sequenced, and these experiments were ongoing. The recovered cohort had approximately 2,200 exclusive TCR clusters, including 25 to 35 low-pGen clusters.

Sequencing was performed on an Illumina MiSeq. TRB rearrangements were amplified by multiplex PCR with BIOMED2 TRB-A/B primer pools. Two consecutive PCRs added Illumina-compatible adapters and 7-nucleotide sample barcodes to the amplicons. Phusion HS II polymerase was used for all library PCRs. Amplicons were gel-purified with the NucleoSpin Gel and PCR Clean-up kit, quantified on Qubit, and pooled at about 4 nM. Amplicon pool quality was checked on an Agilent 2100 Bioanalyzer before Illumina next-generation sequencing. As for the original processing: MiXCR 3.0.8 with the default MiXCR reference library was used to annotate TRB rearrangements. Non-productive reads and sequences with fewer than 2 reads were excluded, and each unique CDR3 nucleotide sequence counted as one clone. R 3.5.1 was used to calculate clonality, diversity, richness and V-J gene usage. TCR clustering by CDR3 similarity used GLIPH2, with generation probabilities calculated by OLGA. GLIPH2 clusters were kept only when the clusters contained at least four unique TCR clonotypes present in at least three individuals. TCRdb reran the public reads through fastp at Q25 and MiXCR, keeping productive beta chains. Rows with a matching CDR3 protein are joined into one entry that keeps the most common DNA and genes. It is TCRdb's table, rather than the study itself, that gives the V and J calls and clone size. This sample is represented by over 15,000 distinct CDR3 sequences; roughly 32% of them were singletons. 15% to 20% of the sample goes to the ten largest clones.

A note on this clonotype: The antigen it recognizes is unknown. No base qualities exist here, and no much larger clone lies one base off it.

Genomic DNA extracted from blood, in amounts of roughly 230-550 ng, served as the starting material for amplifying TRB repertoires. The CDR3 numbers 15 residues from cysteine through phenylalanine. Just CDR3 DNA is preserved here, 45 bases in frame from base 1. For CDR1 and CDR2, the germline V gene lists KGHSH and LQKENI. V trim: 4 bases; J trim: 7 bases; unmatched bases: 7. The sample taken for sequencing was blood. The sequence joins TRBV18 to TRBJ1-5; TRBD1 matches 10 bases in the middle. This TCR was sampled from a human donor with active COVID-19. The DNA reads TGTGCCAGCTCACTCACGACAGGGGGCGAGCAGCCCCAGCATTTT. Translation gives CASSLTTGGEQPQHF.